Presented here are 4 T cell receptor beta chains from one specimen sequenced in a study of blood T cells in healthy people across ages. Sample-barcoded 5' priming and a J-beta primer mix drove a second PCR of 7 to 11 cycles. One entry per CDR3 protein, called by TCRdb with MiXCR from the 5' RACE reads. The table shows 600,000 or so distinct CDR3 sequences, with approximately 30% occurring only once. Sequencing was carried out using blood. The receptors derive from a woman older than 75 in good health.

Turning to this clonotype: A much larger clone lies one base from this, so it may be a read error. This chain connects TRBV15 to TRBJ2-7; D is perhaps TRBD2 (6 bases). The closer fit of TRBJ2-5 to the DNA end suggests the J call may be wrong. CDR3 length equals 14 residues. Germline loops: CDR1 LNHNV, CDR2 YYDKDF (reference sequence). The CDR3 sequence is CATSRDRELETQYF. In nucleotides, the CDR3 is TGTGCCACCAGCAGAGATCGGGAGCTTGAGACCCAGTACTTC.

This clonotype was seen a few times. The chain couples TRBV12-3 or TRBV12-4 to TRBJ2-7, with D perhaps TRBD2 (6 bases). The ends were cut back, 5 bases at V and 5 bases at J, with 19 bases in the middle. This CDR3 contains 15 residues. The CDR3 bases are TGTGCCAGCAGTCGTCGGATCGCGGGAATGAACGAGCAGTACTTC. It specifies CASSRRIAGMNEQYF.

The J gene is TRBJ2-1, the V gene TRBV7-2, with TRBD2 identical over 7 bases. Unmatched junction bases numbered 7, after V lost 8 bases and J lost 0 bases. Germline V gives CDR1 SGHTA, CDR2 FQGNSA. The CDR3 runs 15 residues. In DNA, the CDR3 is TGTGCCAGCCAAAGCGGGATTAGCTCCTACAATGAGCAGTTCTTC. Translation: CASQSGISSYNEQFF.

The gene calls are TRBV10-2 and TRBJ2-5, with D perhaps matching TRBD2 (7 bases). Germline assignment: CDR1 WSHSY and CDR2 SAAADI. The CDR3 consists of 14 residues. Trimming pared 3 bases from V and 5 bases from J, leaving 13 bases between. CDR3 nucleotides: TGCGCCAGCAGTGATGGGGGGGCGGGTGAGACCCAGTACTTC. Amino acids: CASSDGGAGETQYF.